The T cell receptor beta chain under discussion was sequenced for a study of T cell responses to AZD1222 COVID-19 vaccine. Study-wide points: Spike-specific TCR breadth and depth grew following two AZD1222 doses. Repertoires were obtained solely post-peak T cell response. Nearly half of spike-specific TCRs reportedly target unmutated variant regions.

Regarding this clone: As yet, its antigen is unknown.

The CDR3 runs 13 residues. After removal of 9 bases from V and 7 bases from J, the junction contained 8 bases not matched to a gene. The germline CDR1 and CDR2 sequences are SNHLY and FYNNEI. Sequenced by immunoSEQ multiplex PCR; TCRdb stores in-frame clones only, minus some. The sample shows approximately 110,000 clones, around 90% of them seen only once. Sequences were derived from peripheral blood, sampled on day 0 of AZD1222 vaccination. The sequence came from an adult in good health. V gene TRBV2 combines with J gene TRBJ2-2; 7 bases agree with TRBD1. The CDR3 bases are TGTGCCAGTCTCGACAGGGAGATCGGGGAGCTGTTTTTT. Translated: CASLDREIGELFF.